The T cell receptor (beta chain) under discussion was sequenced for a study of OX40 agonist ivuxolimab in advanced cancers. General study points: What antigens the expanded peripheral T cells recognized was never established. Certain nonresponding patients likewise had low normalized T-cell clonal expansion.

V was clipped by 1 base and J by 3 bases, with 12 bases between them. Germline CDR1 is SEHNR and CDR2 is FQNEAQ (reference sequence). CDR3 length: 15 amino acids. Notes on this clone: Its specificity is unknown.

Exclusion of a patient followed from autoimmune disease history or systemic immunosuppression. The protocol was immunoSEQ multiplex PCR, while the TCRdb copy is restricted to in-frame clones and leaves out a portion. The data show some 90,000 clones, roughly 87% seen once. The TCR originated in an adult with an advanced solid tumor such as melanoma, head and neck, liver or kidney cancer. The J gene is TRBJ1-1, the V gene TRBV7-9; D is ambiguous. The sample consisted of CD4+ or CD8+ T cells sorted from blood, taken in a trial of the OX40 agonist ivuxolimab. The CDR3 here is CASSLGRVGYTEAFF. For the CDR3, the DNA is TGTGCCAGCAGCTTAGGGAGGGTGGGGTACACTGAAGCTTTCTTT.